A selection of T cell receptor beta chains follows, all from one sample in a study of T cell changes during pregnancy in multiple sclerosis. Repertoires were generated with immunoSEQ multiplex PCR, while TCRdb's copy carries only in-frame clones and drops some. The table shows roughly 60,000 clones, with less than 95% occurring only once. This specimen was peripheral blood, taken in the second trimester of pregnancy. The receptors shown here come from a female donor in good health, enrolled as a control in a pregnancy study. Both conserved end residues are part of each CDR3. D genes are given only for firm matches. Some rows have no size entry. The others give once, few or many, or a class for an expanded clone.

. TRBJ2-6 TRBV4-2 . CASSQDGLSGANVLTF TGTGCCAGCAGCCAAGATGGACTCTCTGGGGCCAACGTCCTGACTTTC
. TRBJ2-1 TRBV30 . CAWSQSPSSYNEQFF TGTGCCTGGAGTCAAAGCCCGAGCTCCTACAATGAGCAGTTCTTC
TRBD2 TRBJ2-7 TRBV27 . CASSYRDYLAEQYF TGTGCCAGCAGTTATAGGGACTACTTAGCCGAGCAGTACTTC
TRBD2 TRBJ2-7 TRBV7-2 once CASSFYLAGGSYEQYF TGTGCCAGCAGCTTCTACCTAGCGGGGGGGTCCTACGAGCAGTACTTC
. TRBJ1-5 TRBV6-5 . CASSYSFSNQPQHF TGTGCCAGCAGTTACTCTTTCTCGAATCAGCCCCAGCATTTT
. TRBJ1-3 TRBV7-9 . CASSLWGESAGNTIYF TGTGCCAGCAGCTTATGGGGCGAGTCGGCAGGAAACACCATATATTTT
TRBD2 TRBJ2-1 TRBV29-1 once CAGLAGGHQFF TGCGCGGGGCTAGCGGGGGGGCACCAGTTCTTC
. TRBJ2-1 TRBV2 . CASMDSLNEQFF TGTGCCAGCATGGACAGTTTGAATGAGCAGTTCTTC
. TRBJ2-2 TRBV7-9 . CASSLLAWVTGELFF TGTGCCAGCAGCTTACTAGCTTGGGTCACCGGGGAGCTGTTTTTT
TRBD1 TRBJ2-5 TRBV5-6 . CASSANLGQGETQYF TGTGCCAGCAGCGCCAACCTGGGACAGGGAGAGACCCAGTACTTC
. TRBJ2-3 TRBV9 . CASSVGPSLSDTQYF TGTGCCAGCAGCGTAGGTCCCTCCCTATCAGATACGCAGTATTTT
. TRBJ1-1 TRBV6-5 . CASRFRQENTEAFF TGTGCCAGCAGGTTCCGACAGGAGAACACTGAAGCTTTCTTT
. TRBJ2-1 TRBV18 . CASSPLQDYNEQFF TGTGCCAGCTCACCGTTACAAGATTACAATGAGCAGTTCTTC
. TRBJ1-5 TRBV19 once CASSISSNQPQHF TGTGCCAGTAGTATCTCTAGCAATCAGCCCCAGCATTTT
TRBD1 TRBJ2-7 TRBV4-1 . CASSPSGTAYNEQYF TGCGCCAGCAGCCCCTCCGGGACAGCATACAACGAGCAGTACTTC
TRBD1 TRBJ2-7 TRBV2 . CASSTGTGTYEQYF TGTGCCAGCAGTACCGGGACAGGGACCTACGAGCAGTACTTC
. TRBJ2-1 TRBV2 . CASSHRVSEQFF TGTGCCAGCAGCCACAGGGTCAGCGAGCAGTTCTTC
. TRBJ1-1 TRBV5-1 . CASRLMNTEAFF TGCGCCAGCAGATTAATGAACACTGAAGCTTTCTTT
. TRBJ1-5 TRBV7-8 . CASSYRRPGQGHSVNQPQHF TGTGCCAGCAGCTACCGACGGCCGGGACAAGGTCATTCCGTCAATCAGCCCCAGCATTTT
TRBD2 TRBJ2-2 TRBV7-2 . CATTSVVTGELFF TGTGCCACCACTAGCGTCGTCACCGGGGAGCTGTTTTTT
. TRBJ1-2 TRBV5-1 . CASSLADSPYGYTF TGCGCCAGCAGCTTGGCGGACAGCCCGTATGGCTACACCTTC
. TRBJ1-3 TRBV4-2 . CASSSGTNSGNTIYF TGTGCCAGCAGCTCAGGCACCAACTCTGGAAACACCATATATTTT
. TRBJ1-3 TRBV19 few CASIPFSGNTIYF TGTGCCAGTATCCCATTCTCTGGAAACACCATATATTTT
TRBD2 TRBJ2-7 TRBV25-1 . CASSGRQTSGDYEQYF TGTGCCAGCAGTGGACGCCAGACTAGCGGGGACTACGAGCAGTACTTC
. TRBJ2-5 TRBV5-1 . CASSLDQGRQETQYF TGCGCCAGCAGCTTGGATCAGGGCAGACAAGAGACCCAGTACTTC
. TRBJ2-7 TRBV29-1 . CSVRMTTVYEQYF TGCAGCGTTCGGATGACTACAGTCTACGAGCAGTACTTC
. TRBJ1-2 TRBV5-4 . CASSLRGGGGYTF TGTGCCAGCAGCCTCCGGGGGGGCGGTGGCTACACCTTC
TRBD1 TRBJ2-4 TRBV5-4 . CASSRQGWDIQYF TGTGCCAGCAGCCGACAGGGTTGGGACATTCAGTACTTC
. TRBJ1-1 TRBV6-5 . CASSPTGKRYEAFF TGTGCCAGCAGTCCCACAGGGAAGCGGTATGAAGCTTTCTTT
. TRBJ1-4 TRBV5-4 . CASSFHGGAREKLFF TGTGCCAGCAGCTTCCATGGGGGCGCCCGGGAAAAACTGTTTTTT
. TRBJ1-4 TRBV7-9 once CASSQGGVFEKLFF TGTGCCAGCAGCCAAGGGGGGGTCTTTGAAAAACTGTTTTTT
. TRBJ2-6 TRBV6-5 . CASSFLNGSHNVLTF TGTGCCAGCAGTTTCCTAAACGGGTCACACAACGTCCTGACTTTC
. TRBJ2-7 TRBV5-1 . CASSRGGTGSYEQYF TGCGCCAGCAGTAGGGGGGGGACAGGCTCCTACGAGCAGTACTTC
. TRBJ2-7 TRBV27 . CASSLVGSSAGVSF TGTGCCAGCAGTTTAGTGGGGAGTAGTGCGGGTGTTTCCTTC
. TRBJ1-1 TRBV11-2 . CASSLTVRMNTEAFF TGTGCCAGCAGCTTAACAGTCCGGATGAACACTGAAGCTTTCTTT
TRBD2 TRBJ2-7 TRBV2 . CASSLRGGKQYF TGTGCCAGCAGCCTTCGGGGGGGCAAGCAGTACTTC
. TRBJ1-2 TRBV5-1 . CASSFPFARGPYGYTF TGCGCCAGCAGCTTCCCCTTTGCGCGGGGCCCCTATGGCTACACCTTC
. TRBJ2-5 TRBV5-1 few CASSLVTDGTQYF TGCGCCAGCAGCTTGGTGACAGACGGGACCCAGTACTTC
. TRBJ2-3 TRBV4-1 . CASSQGAGRTDTQYF TGCGCCAGCAGCCAAGGGGCAGGGCGCACAGATACGCAGTATTTT
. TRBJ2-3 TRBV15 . CATSRDIQGGTDTQYF TGTGCCACCAGCAGAGATATACAGGGCGGTACAGATACGCAGTATTTT
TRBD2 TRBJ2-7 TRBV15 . CATSNPREELYEQYF TGTGCCACCAGCAACCCCCGGGAGGAACTTTACGAGCAGTACTTC
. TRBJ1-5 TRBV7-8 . CASSLLPSGDQPQHF TGTGCCAGCAGCTTACTCCCCTCCGGGGATCAGCCCCAGCATTTT
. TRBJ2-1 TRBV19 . CASSMRQLWTSYNEQFF TGTGCCAGTAGTATGAGACAGCTATGGACGTCCTACAATGAGCAGTTCTTC
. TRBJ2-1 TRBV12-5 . CASGLTRGLLNEQFF TGTGCTAGTGGTCTAACACGGGGTCTCCTCAATGAGCAGTTCTTC
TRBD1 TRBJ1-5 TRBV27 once CASSERQGGNF TGTGCCAGCAGTGAAAGACAGGGCGGGAATTTT
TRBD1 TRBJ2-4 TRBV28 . CASSLFIEGANIQYF TGTGCCAGCAGTTTATTTATCGAGGGGGCAAACATTCAGTACTTC
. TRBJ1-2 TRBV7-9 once CASSAGSVPATF TGTGCCAGCAGCGCCGGGTCAGTTCCAGCCACCTTC
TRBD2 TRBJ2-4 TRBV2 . CASRAQTSGGISEGKNIQYF TGTGCCAGCAGGGCACAGACTAGCGGGGGGATATCAGAGGGCAAAAACATTCAGTACTTC